The 31 T cell receptor beta chains listed next were all sequenced from one sample in a study of T cells in Graves' hyperthyroidism and ophthalmopathy. Researchers took RNA transcripts and amplified the TCR beta CDR3 regions from them. When the TCR CDR3 underwent first-round RT-PCR, the HTBI primer set was used. TCRdb re-called the multiplex PCR reads through MiXCR, storing one row per CDR3 protein. The sample yields about 360,000 distinct CDR3 sequences, around an eighth seen once. The sample comprised blood. The receptors derive from a young man with Graves' hyperthyroidism that later progressed to Graves' ophthalmopathy.

This clonotype was detected a few times. The chain is built from TRBV19 and TRBJ1-5, with D maybe TRBD1 (6 bases). The V gene lost 8 bases and the J gene lost 4 bases, with 12 bases spanning the gap. Looked up from germline, CDR1 is LNHDA and CDR2 is SQIVND (reference sequence). This CDR3 is built from 13 residues. The CDR3 loop reads CASDRSPNQPQHF. Written as DNA, the CDR3 is TGTGCCAGTGACAGGTCCCCAAATCAGCCCCAGCATTTT.

This clonotype was seen many times. This CDR3 reads CASSTDRGGNEQFF. CDR3 nucleotides: TGTGCCAGCAGCACCGACAGGGGAGGTAATGAGCAGTTCTTC. The chain combines TRBV12-3 or TRBV12-4 with TRBJ2-1, with 8 positions matching TRBD1. V gave up 6 bases and J gave up 7 bases; unmatched junction bases: 8. CDR3 length equals 14 residues.

This clonotype has at least ten counts. V usage is TRBV5-6 and J usage is TRBJ2-7; no clear D gene. Germline V CDR1 and CDR2: SGHDT, YYEEEE. The CDR3 runs to 13 residues. Trimming shortened V by 0 bases and J by 5 bases, and 9 bases separated the two germline ends. CDR3 amino acids: CASSLGQVNEQYF. CDR3 DNA sequence: TGTGCCAGCAGCTTGGGGCAGGTAAACGAGCAGTACTTC.

This rearrangement joins TRBV7-9 to TRBJ2-6; a weak D match, TRBD1 (6 bases). Germline CDR1 SEHNR, CDR2 FQNEAQ (reference sequence). The CDR3 is 17 residues long. V lost 2 bases, J lost 0 bases, and 11 bases lay in between. CDR3 bases: TGTGCCAGCAGCTTAAATAGGGGGAACTCTGGGGCCAACGTCCTGACTTTC. Its protein is CASSLNRGNSGANVLTF.

This clonotype came up many times. J is TRBJ2-5 and V is TRBV12-3 or TRBV12-4; TRBD2 matches 8 bases. This CDR3 comprises 16 residues. Trimming at V came to 2 bases and at J to 5 bases, leaving 10 bases not matched to a gene. The CDR3 is CASSLRVGGAGETQYF. CDR3 DNA: TGTGCCAGCAGTTTAAGGGTCGGGGGGGCCGGGGAGACCCAGTACTTC.

This clonotype has a handful of counts. The V gene is TRBV28, the J gene TRBJ2-6, with TRBD2 identical over 9 bases. Germline assignment: CDR1 MDHEN and CDR2 SYDVKM. The CDR3 loop spans 16 amino acids. J gave up 3 bases and V 6 bases, and 6 bases lay outside the gene matches. CDR3 sequence (DNA): TGTGCCAGCAGCCGCGGGGGGGAGTATGGGGCCAACGTCCTGACTTTC. It is translated as CASSRGGEYGANVLTF.

The rearrangement links TRBV19 to TRBJ1-6, with 8 bases aligning to TRBD1. V gave up 8 bases and J gave up 2 bases; unmatched junction bases: 11. Looked up from germline, CDR1 is LNHDA and CDR2 is SQIVND (reference sequence). The CDR3 has 17 residues. The CDR3 spells CASSRQGPGPYNSPLHF. CDR3 DNA sequence: TGTGCCAGTTCCAGACAGGGGCCCGGCCCCTATAATTCACCCCTCCACTTT.

This clonotype was counted only a few times. The rearrangement links TRBV6-1 to TRBJ2-7; the match to TRBD1 covers 8 bases. The CDR3 has 14 residues. V shed 8 bases and J 3 bases; nucleotides not matched to a gene: 9. CDR1 and CDR2 from the germline V gene are MNHNS and SASEGT. CDR3 residues: CASGGRGHDYEQYF. In nucleotides, the CDR3 is TGTGCCAGCGGGGGCAGGGGGCATGACTACGAGCAGTACTTC.

The sample holds a few counts of this clonotype. This chain connects TRBV7-9 to TRBJ1-6; the match to TRBD1 covers 9 bases. This CDR3 has 14 amino acids. Losses at the gene ends were 5 bases for V and 12 bases for J; bases not matched to a gene: 8. Germline assignment: CDR1 SEHNR and CDR2 FQNEAQ (reference sequence). The CDR3: CASSAGTGSLPLHF. Here the CDR3 DNA reads TGTGCCAGCAGCGCCGGGACAGGGAGTCTACCCCTCCACTTT.

This chain connects TRBV20-1 to TRBJ1-2; D not certain. Germline CDR1 DFQATT, CDR2 SNEGSKA (reference sequence). The CDR3 runs 13 residues. Trimming took 8 bases from V and 2 from J, leaving 15 bases between them. CDR3 in DNA: TGCAGTACGTTGGGGAATGAGAACTATGGCTACACCTTC. Amino acids: CSTLGNENYGYTF.

This clonotype was counted ten times or more. The chain carries TRBV12-3 or TRBV12-4 and TRBJ2-5; 8 nucleotides line up with TRBD2. The CDR3 is made up of 14 amino acids. With V trimmed by 5 bases and J by 4 bases, 6 bases remained unmatched. Written as DNA, the CDR3 is TGTGCCAGCAGTCACATCGGGGGGGGAGAGACCCAGTACTTC. Translating it yields CASSHIGGGETQYF.

The chain links TRBV5-1 to TRBJ2-2; no clear D. Deletions cut 6 bases from V and 3 bases from J, with 15 bases between. CDR1 SGHRS and CDR2 YFSETQ come from the germline V gene. The CDR3 runs 15 residues. The CDR3 sequence: CASTNLPTDTGELFF. CDR3 nucleotides: TGCGCCAGCACCAACCTCCCAACGGACACCGGGGAGCTGTTTTTT.

The V gene is TRBV24-1, the J gene TRBJ1-1; no firm D call. The CDR3 spans 17 residues. Between the trimmed V and J ends, which lost 0 bases and 0 bases, there was a span of 13 bases. CDR1 KGHDR and CDR2 SFDVKD come from the germline V gene. CDR3 nucleotides: TGTGCCACCAGTGATTTGCGTCGCGGAGGGATGAACACTGAAGCTTTCTTT. Amino acids: CATSDLRRGGMNTEAFF.

As concerns this clonotype: One junction end disagrees with the germline gene, perhaps due to a read error. The genes are TRBV18 and TRBJ2-1, with 8 nucleotides matching TRBD1. Looked up from germline, CDR1 is KGHSH and CDR2 is LQKENI. The CDR3 is made up of 14 amino acids. CDR3 nucleotides: TGCGCCAGCTCATTACAGGGGGTCGCCAATGAGCAGTTCTTC. Protein sequence: CASSLQGVANEQFF.

Many counts were recorded for this clonotype. The gene calls are TRBV11-3 and TRBJ2-5; 10 positions match TRBD1. CDR3 length: 14 residues. Per the germline V gene, CDR1 is SGHNT and CDR2 is YENEEA. V dropped 5 bases and J dropped 4; count of bases not matched to a gene: 4. CDR3 sequence: CASSPGDRGETQYF. CDR3 sequence (DNA): TGTGCCAGCAGCCCGGGGGACAGGGGAGAGACCCAGTACTTC.

This clonotype was picked up many times. The genes are TRBV6-1 and TRBJ2-3, with D perhaps matching TRBD2 (5 bases). The V and J ends lost 5 bases and 4 bases respectively, with 19 bases between them. The CDR3 spans 16 residues. CDR1 is MNHNS, CDR2 SASEGT, per germline. Written as DNA, the CDR3 is TGTGCCAGCAGTCCCCGGGATAGAGTAGCGTCAGATACGCAGTATTTT. Its protein product is CASSPRDRVASDTQYF.

The chain uses TRBV7-9 and TRBJ2-1; D might be TRBD1 or TRBD2, each matching 6 bases. CDR1 SEHNR and CDR2 FQNEAQ come from the germline V gene (reference sequence). V was clipped by 5 bases and J by 10 bases, with 15 bases between them. The CDR3 has 13 amino acids. In DNA form, the CDR3 reads TGTGCCAGCAGCGCGAGGGGGGCTGGGGAGCAGTTCTTC. Amino acids: CASSARGAGEQFF.

A remark on this clonotype: It may be a read error: a sequence one base away is much more abundant. This chain joins TRBV28 and TRBJ1-5; D unresolved. CDR1 is MDHEN, CDR2 SYDVKM, per germline. CDR3 length: 17 amino acids. The CDR3 DNA is TGTGCCAGCAGTTTAAGCCCCTTGAGGGATGGCAATCAGCCCCGGCATTTT. Its translation: CASSLSPLRDGNQPRHF.

The chain recombines TRBV4-1 with TRBJ2-1; 10 nucleotides align to TRBD1. The V gene end was trimmed by 3 bases and the J gene end by 8 bases; junction bases not matched to a gene: 7. This CDR3 spans 15 amino acids. The germline gives CDR1 MGHRA, CDR2 YSYEKL. The CDR3 DNA reads TGCGCCAGCAGCCACAGACAGGGGGCTGGGGATGAGCAGTTCTTC. Translation gives CASSHRQGAGDEQFF.

The chain joins TRBV14 to TRBJ2-6, with 11 bases matching TRBD1. J was trimmed by 4 bases and V by 2 bases; bases with no gene match: 7. Per germline, CDR1 SGHDN and CDR2 FVKESK. This CDR3 contains 18 residues. CDR3 residues: CASSQWVGQGAGANVLTF. CDR3 DNA sequence: TGTGCCAGCAGCCAATGGGTAGGACAGGGGGCCGGGGCCAACGTCCTGACTTTC.

The table lists this clonotype with many counts. CDR3 nucleotides: TGTGCCAGCAGTTTCGGCGGGGGGGCCAATGAGCAGTTCTTC. It translates to CASSFGGGANEQFF. The chain is built from TRBV12-3 or TRBV12-4 and TRBJ2-1, with 9 bases lining up with TRBD2. The CDR3 is 14 residues long. V lost 3 bases and J lost 6; bases outside the gene matches: 3.

This clonotype was observed many times. The chain links TRBV2 to TRBJ2-3; 7 nucleotides align to TRBD2. Per the germline V gene, CDR1 is SNHLY and CDR2 is FYNNEI. This CDR3 has 14 residues. V lost 6 bases and J lost 6; bases outside the gene matches: 9. This chain's CDR3 is CASSLGLLRDTQYF. The CDR3 nucleotides are TGTGCCAGCAGCTTGGGACTACTCCGGGATACGCAGTATTTT.

In its sample, this clonotype was seen a few times. This chain connects TRBV14 to TRBJ2-3; D is unresolved. The V and J ends lost 6 bases and 0 bases respectively, with 13 bases between them. The CDR3 extends over 15 amino acids. Germline values: CDR1 SGHDN, CDR2 FVKESK. CDR3 region: CASSQIYSSTDTQYF. The CDR3 DNA is TGTGCCAGCAGTCAAATCTACTCTAGCACAGATACGCAGTATTTT.

This clonotype showed up many times. J is TRBJ1-1 and V is TRBV28; weak D call: TRBD1 (6 bases). The CDR3 is made up of 14 amino acids. Germline lookup yields CDR1 MDHEN and CDR2 SYDVKM. V was shortened by 7 bases and J by 5 bases, with 17 bases between the two germline ends. This CDR3 reads CASTSGGDWTEAFF. The DNA for the CDR3 is TGTGCCAGCACTTCGGGGGGCGATTGGACTGAAGCTTTCTTT.

This clonotype has more than one count but fewer than ten. This chain joins TRBV5-1 and TRBJ1-2, with 9 bases aligning to TRBD1. The CDR3 consists of 14 residues. From germline, CDR1 is SGHRS and CDR2 YFSETQ. V gave up 9 bases and J gave up 5 bases; unmatched junction bases: 11. This CDR3 reads CATKNRGRRYGYTF. The CDR3 region has the DNA TGCGCCACCAAAAACAGGGGGCGTAGGTATGGCTACACCTTC. Full variable domain (outside the CDR3, taken from reference TRBV5-1 and TRBJ1-2): KAGVTQTPRYLIKTRGQQVTLSCSPISGHRSVSWYQQTPGQGLQFLFEYFSETQRNKGNFPGRFSGRQFSNSRSEMNVSTLELGDSALYLCATKNRGRRYGYTFGSGTRLTVV.

The sample holds many counts of this clonotype. The V and J genes are TRBV2 and TRBJ2-4; no definite D call. Germline CDR1 reads SNHLY; CDR2 reads FYNNEI. The CDR3 runs to 14 residues. V shed 3 bases and J shed 0 bases, with 6 bases lying between them. This CDR3 is CASSDRLAKNIQYF. The CDR3 DNA reads as TGTGCCAGCAGTGATCGGTTAGCCAAAAACATTCAGTACTTC.

The chain combines TRBV5-1 with TRBJ2-7; D perhaps matches TRBD1 (6 bases). The CDR3 is 14 residues long. Germline loops: CDR1 SGHRS, CDR2 YFSETQ. V lost 3 bases and J lost 5, with 15 bases in between. CDR3 residues: CASSSRDIVHEQYF. DNA for the CDR3: TGCGCCAGCAGCTCCCGGGACATAGTCCACGAGCAGTACTTC.

The table lists this clonotype with many counts. The rearrangement joins TRBV6-5 to TRBJ1-5, with 9 bases that match TRBD1. Trimming cost V 0 bases and J 6 bases; bases outside gene matches: 3. CDR1 is MNHEY, CDR2 SVGAGI, per germline. The CDR3 sequence is 15 residues long. The CDR3, as DNA: TGTGCCAGCAGTTACTCCGGGACAGGGAGTCAGCCCCAGCATTTT. Its protein product is CASSYSGTGSQPQHF.

This clonotype was observed a handful of times. V and J are TRBV10-1 and TRBJ2-2; the match to TRBD1 covers 9 bases. Germline V gene sequence: CDR1 WNHNN, CDR2 SYGVQD (reference sequence). V lost 2 bases, J lost 6 bases, and 10 bases stayed unmatched. The CDR3 is made up of 17 amino acids. CDR3 nucleotide sequence: TGCGCCAGCAGTGAGACAGCCGGGACAGGGAGATCCGGGGAGCTGTTTTTT. Its protein product is CASSETAGTGRSGELFF.

The V and J genes are TRBV14 and TRBJ1-2; a weak D match, TRBD1 (5 bases). CDR3 size: 13 residues. Trimming removed 5 bases at V and 6 bases at J, with 13 bases between. From germline, CDR1 is SGHDN and CDR2 FVKESK. The CDR3 DNA sequence: TGTGCCAGCAGCGATCCCGGGGCGGATGGCTACACCTTC. Translated: CASSDPGADGYTF.

The rearrangement joins TRBV7-9 to TRBJ2-2, with TRBD2 matching 10 bases. The CDR3 extends over 16 amino acids. V was pared by 5 bases and J by 3 bases, with 6 bases of the junction left unmatched. Germline values: CDR1 SEHNR, CDR2 FQNEAQ (reference sequence). CDR3 sequence: CASSRTSGDDTGELFF. CDR3 bases: TGTGCCAGCAGCCGAACTAGCGGGGATGACACCGGGGAGCTGTTTTTT. Full variable domain (outside the CDR3, taken from reference TRBV7-9 and TRBJ2-2): DTGVSQNPRHKITKRGQNVTFRCDPISEHNRLYWYRQTLGQGPEFLTYFQNEAQLEKSRLLSDRFSAERPKGSFSTLEIQRTEQGDSAMYLCASSRTSGDDTGELFFGEGSRLTVL.